This TCR beta chain was found in a study of cytomegalovirus exposure and HLA in healthy donors. Whole-study results and caveats: Donors belonging to an Asian-associated ancestry cluster reportedly showed fewer N-insertions in productive TCRs than the 666-donor mean, according to what a later analysis found.

The PCR made use of 60 Vbeta and 13 Jbeta primers. Libraries were prepared by immunoSEQ multiplex PCR; TCRdb keeps only in-frame clonotypes and omits some of them. The sample carries 150,000 or so clones, roughly 84% recorded once. CDR1 is SGHNT, CDR2 YYREEE, per germline (reference sequence). V was shortened by 4 bases and J by 4 bases, with 18 bases between the two germline ends. This CDR3 spans 15 amino acids. Worth noting for this clone: Its antigen is undetermined.

The J gene is TRBJ2-7, the V gene TRBV5-4; a weak D match, TRBD2 (7 bases). The sequencing sample was made of PBMCs. The TCR comes from a man aged 25 to 45 in good health and CMV-seronegative. CDR3: CASSPERGGPYEQYF. Written as DNA, the CDR3 is TGTGCCAGCAGCCCCGAAAGGGGGGGACCGTACGAGCAGTACTTC.